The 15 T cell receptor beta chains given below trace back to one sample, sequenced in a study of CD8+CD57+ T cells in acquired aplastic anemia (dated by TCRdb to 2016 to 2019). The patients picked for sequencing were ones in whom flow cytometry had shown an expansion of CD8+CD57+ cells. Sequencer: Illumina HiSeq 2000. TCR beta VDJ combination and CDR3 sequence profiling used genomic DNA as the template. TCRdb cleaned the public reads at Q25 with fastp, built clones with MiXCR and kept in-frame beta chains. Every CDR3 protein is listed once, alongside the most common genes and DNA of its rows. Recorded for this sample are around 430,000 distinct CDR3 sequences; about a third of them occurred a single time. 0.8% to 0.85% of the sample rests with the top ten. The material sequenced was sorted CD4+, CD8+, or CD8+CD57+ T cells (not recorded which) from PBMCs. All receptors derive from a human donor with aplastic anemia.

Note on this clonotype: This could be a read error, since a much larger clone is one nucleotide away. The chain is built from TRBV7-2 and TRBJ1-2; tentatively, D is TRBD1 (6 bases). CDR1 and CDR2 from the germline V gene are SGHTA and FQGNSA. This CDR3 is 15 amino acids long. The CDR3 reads CAGSLKAPNRDGYTF. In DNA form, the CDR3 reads TGTGCCGGCAGCTTAAAGGCCCCAAACAGGGACGGCTACACCTTC.

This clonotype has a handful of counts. The CDR3 region has the DNA TGTGCCATCAGTGTTATTGGGCAGGGCCAGCCCCAGCATTTT. Translating it yields CAISVIGQGQPQHF. V and J are TRBV10-3 and TRBJ1-5, with a weak D call TRBD1 (5 bases). The V and J ends lost 4 bases and 7 bases respectively, with 14 bases between them. The CDR3 has 14 amino acids. Germline V CDR1 and CDR2: ENHRY, SYGVKD.

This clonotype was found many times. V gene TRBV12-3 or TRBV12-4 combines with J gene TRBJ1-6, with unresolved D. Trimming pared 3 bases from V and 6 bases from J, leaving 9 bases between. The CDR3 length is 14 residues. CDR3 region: CASSLSGSNSPLHF. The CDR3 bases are TGTGCCAGCAGTTTGTCGGGGAGTAATTCACCCCTCCACTTT.

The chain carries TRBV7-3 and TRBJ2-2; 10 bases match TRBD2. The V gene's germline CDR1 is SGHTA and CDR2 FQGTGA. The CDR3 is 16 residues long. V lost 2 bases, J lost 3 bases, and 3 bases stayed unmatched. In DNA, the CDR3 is TGTGCCAGCAGCTTACTAGCGGGGGCGGACACCGGGGAGCTGTTTTTT. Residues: CASSLLAGADTGELFF.

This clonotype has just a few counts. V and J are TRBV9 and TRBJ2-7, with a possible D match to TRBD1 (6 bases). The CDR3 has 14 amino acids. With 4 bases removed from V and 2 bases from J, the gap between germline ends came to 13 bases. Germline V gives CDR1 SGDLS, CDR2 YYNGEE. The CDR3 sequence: CASSRVEGAYEQYF. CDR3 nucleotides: TGTGCCAGCAGCCGAGTAGAGGGGGCCTACGAGCAGTACTTC.

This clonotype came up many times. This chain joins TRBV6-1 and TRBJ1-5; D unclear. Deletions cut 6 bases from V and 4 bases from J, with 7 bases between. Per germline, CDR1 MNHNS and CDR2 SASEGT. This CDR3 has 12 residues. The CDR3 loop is CASSRLNQPQHF. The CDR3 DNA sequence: TGTGCCAGCAGCCGCTTGAATCAGCCCCAGCATTTT.

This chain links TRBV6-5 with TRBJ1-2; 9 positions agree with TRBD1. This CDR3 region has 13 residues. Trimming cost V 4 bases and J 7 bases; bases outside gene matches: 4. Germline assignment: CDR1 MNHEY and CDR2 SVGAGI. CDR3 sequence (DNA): TGTGCCAGCAGTTCGGGACAGGGTGCTGGCTACACCTTC. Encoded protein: CASSSGQGAGYTF.

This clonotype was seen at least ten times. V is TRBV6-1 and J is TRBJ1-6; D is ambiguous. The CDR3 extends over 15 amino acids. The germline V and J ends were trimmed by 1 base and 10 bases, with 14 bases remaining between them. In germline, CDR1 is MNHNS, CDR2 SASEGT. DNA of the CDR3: TGTGCCAGCAGTGAAGGGTGGATGGGGAGCTCACCCCTCCACTTT. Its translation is CASSEGWMGSSPLHF.

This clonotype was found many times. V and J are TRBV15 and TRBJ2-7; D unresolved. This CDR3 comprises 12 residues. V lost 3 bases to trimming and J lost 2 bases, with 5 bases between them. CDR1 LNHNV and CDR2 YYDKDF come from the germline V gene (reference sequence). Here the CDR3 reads CATSSGPYEQYF. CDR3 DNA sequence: TGTGCCACCAGCAGTGGCCCCTACGAGCAGTACTTC.

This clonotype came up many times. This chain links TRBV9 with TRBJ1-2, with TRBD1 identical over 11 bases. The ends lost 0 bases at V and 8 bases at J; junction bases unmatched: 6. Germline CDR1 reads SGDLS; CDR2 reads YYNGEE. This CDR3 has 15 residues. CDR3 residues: CASSVVPGQGDGYTF. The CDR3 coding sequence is TGTGCCAGCAGCGTAGTTCCGGGACAGGGGGACGGCTACACCTTC. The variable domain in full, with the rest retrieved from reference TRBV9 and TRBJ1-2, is DSGVTQTPKHLITATGQRVTLRCSPRSGDLSVYWYQQSLDQGLQFLIQYYNGEERAKGNILERFSAQQFPDLHSELNLSSLELGDSALYFCASSVVPGQGDGYTFGSGTRLTVV.

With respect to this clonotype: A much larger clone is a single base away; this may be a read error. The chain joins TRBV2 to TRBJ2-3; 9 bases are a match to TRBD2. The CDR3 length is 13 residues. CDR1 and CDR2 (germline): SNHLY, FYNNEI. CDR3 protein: CASIAGEGDTRYF. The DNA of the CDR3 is TGTGCAAGCATAGCGGGAGAGGGGGATACGCGGTATTTT.

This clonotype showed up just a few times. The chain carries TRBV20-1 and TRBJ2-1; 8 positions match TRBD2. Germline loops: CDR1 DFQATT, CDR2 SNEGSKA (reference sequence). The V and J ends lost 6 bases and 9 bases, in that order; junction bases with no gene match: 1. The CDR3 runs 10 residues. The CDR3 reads CSAGRGEQFF. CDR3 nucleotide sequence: TGCAGTGCCGGGAGGGGTGAGCAGTTCTTC.

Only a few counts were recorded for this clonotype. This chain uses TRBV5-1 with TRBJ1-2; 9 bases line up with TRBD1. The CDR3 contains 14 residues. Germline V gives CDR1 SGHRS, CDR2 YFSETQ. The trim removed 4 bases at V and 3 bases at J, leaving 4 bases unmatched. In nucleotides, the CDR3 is TGCGCCAGCAGCCACGGACAGGGGTACTATGGCTACACCTTC. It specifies CASSHGQGYYGYTF.

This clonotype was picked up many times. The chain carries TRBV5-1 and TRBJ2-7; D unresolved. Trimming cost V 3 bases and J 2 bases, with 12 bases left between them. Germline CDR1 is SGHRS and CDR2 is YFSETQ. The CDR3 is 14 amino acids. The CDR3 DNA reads TGCGCCAGCAGCTCCTCGGGTTTTCCCTACGAGCAGTACTTC. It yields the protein CASSSSGFPYEQYF.

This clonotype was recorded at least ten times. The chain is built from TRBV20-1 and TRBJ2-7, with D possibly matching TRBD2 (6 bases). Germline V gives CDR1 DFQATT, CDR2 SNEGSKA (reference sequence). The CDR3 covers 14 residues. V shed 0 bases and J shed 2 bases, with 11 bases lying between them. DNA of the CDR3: TGCAGTGCTAGAGAGGCGGGACTTACCTACGAGCAGTACTTC. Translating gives CSAREAGLTYEQYF.